Listed below are T cell receptor beta chains from one sample, sequenced in a study of blood T cells in healthy people across ages. TCRdb independently ran MiXCR on the 5' RACE reads; one entry per CDR3 protein. Found here are about 800,000 distinct CDR3 sequences, about 25% of them singletons; the top ten hold 3.7%. The sample was also linked to a second study, of T cells of mothers and their children.

Sequenced input: blood. These receptors were taken from a boy aged 5-17 years in good health. Each CDR3 is given with its conserved first and last residue. D genes are given only for firm matches. Clone size appears in some rows only: once, few, many, or a class for an expanded clone.

D gene	V gene	clone size	J gene	CDR3 DNA	CDR3 protein
TRBD1	TRBV12-3/TRBV12-4	-	TRBJ2-7	TGTGCCAGCAGTTTAGGGGACAGGTGGGTGTACGAGCAGTACTTC	CASSLGDRWVYEQYF
-	TRBV9	few	TRBJ1-1	TGTGCCAGCAGCGTAGCTGGGGGGAACACTGAAGCTTTCTTT	CASSVAGGNTEAFF
-	TRBV28	-	TRBJ2-3	TGTGCCAGCGGCACGAGGGAGAAAGGCACAGATACGCAGTATTTT	CASGTREKGTDTQYF
TRBD2	TRBV6-2/TRBV6-3	-	TRBJ2-3	TGTGCCAGCAGGGGACTAGCGGGGTCTTGGACAGATACGCAGTATTTT	CASRGLAGSWTDTQYF
-	TRBV4-2	-	TRBJ1-5	TGTGCCAGCAGCCAAGAGGCACAGGCGAGCAATCAGCCCCAGCATTTT	CASSQEAQASNQPQHF
TRBD1	TRBV2	few	TRBJ2-7	TGTGCCAGCAGCCGCGGACGGGACAGGGTGCCGTACTTC	CASSRGRDRVPYF
-	TRBV5-1	few	TRBJ2-1	TGCGCCAGCAGCCCAGCCGGGGCCTGGAATGAGCAGTTCTTC	CASSPAGAWNEQFF
-	TRBV5-1	-	TRBJ2-7	TGCGCCAGCACCACTCGGGGCTCAGGAACCTACGAGCAGTACTTC	CASTTRGSGTYEQYF
-	TRBV29-1	few	TRBJ2-7	TGCAGCGTTGAAGTTGGCACGTCCTACGAGCAGTACTTC	CSVEVGTSYEQYF
TRBD2	TRBV2	-	TRBJ2-5	TGTGCCAGCAGTGATGGCGCTCGGGAGGTTGAGGGTGAGACCCAGTACTTC	CASSDGAREVEGETQYF
-	TRBV11-2	few	TRBJ2-2	TGTGCCAGCAGCTTAACCGGGGGAAAGAACACCGGGGAGCTGTTTTTT	CASSLTGGKNTGELFF
-	TRBV5-1	few	TRBJ1-4	TGCGCCAGCAGCTTTCAGCTGAATGAAAAACTGTTTTTT	CASSFQLNEKLFF
-	TRBV6-2/TRBV6-3	few	TRBJ2-7	TGTGCCAGCAGTTACTCTTTGGCAGGAGGGCCCTACGAGCAGTACTTC	CASSYSLAGGPYEQYF
TRBD2	TRBV4-3	-	TRBJ2-1	TGCGCCAGCAGCCAAGATTGGGGGTTAGCGGGAGCCACCTACAATGAGCAGTTCTTC	CASSQDWGLAGATYNEQFF